The rows below give T cell receptor beta chains drawn from one sample of a study of cytomegalovirus exposure and HLA in healthy donors. Here immunoSEQ multiplex PCR was the method, and the copy in TCRdb shows in-frame clones only, minus some. This table has under 150,000 clones, roughly 86% appearing once. What was sequenced was PBMCs. Receptor source: a man between 18 and 35 years old in good health and CMV-seronegative. CDR3s include the opening cysteine and the closing phenylalanine or tryptophan. Fields, in order: D gene, J gene, V gene, clone size, CDR3 DNA, CDR3 protein. A D gene is named only where the DNA matches it firmly. A clone size is listed for some rows: how often the clone was seen (once, few, many), or a class if it is expanded.

D gene: -
J gene: TRBJ1-5
V gene: TRBV6-5
clone size: -
CDR3 DNA: TGTGCCAGCAGACAGGGAAGGGATCAGCCCCAGCATTTT
CDR3 protein: CASRQGRDQPQHF

D gene: TRBD1
J gene: TRBJ2-7
V gene: TRBV4-2
clone size: -
CDR3 DNA: TGTGCCAGCAGCCCGACAGGGGGCCTCTACGAGCAGTACTTC
CDR3 protein: CASSPTGGLYEQYF

D gene: -
J gene: TRBJ1-1
V gene: TRBV5-6
clone size: -
CDR3 DNA: TGTGCCAGCAGCTGGGGGTCCGGGGGGAGGTACACTGAAGCTTTCTTT
CDR3 protein: CASSWGSGGRYTEAFF

D gene: TRBD2
J gene: TRBJ2-7
V gene: TRBV9
clone size: -
CDR3 DNA: TGTGCCAGCAGCGTCTCTAGCGGGTTTCTCGAGCAGTACTTC
CDR3 protein: CASSVSSGFLEQYF

D gene: TRBD1
J gene: TRBJ2-7
V gene: TRBV10-3
clone size: -
CDR3 DNA: TGTGCCATCAAGGGAAGGCAGGGGGCGAACGAGCAGTACTTC
CDR3 protein: CAIKGRQGANEQYF

D gene: TRBD1
J gene: TRBJ2-2
V gene: TRBV4-2
clone size: -
CDR3 DNA: TGTGCCAGCAGCCAAGATAAGCAGGGGGCGAACACCGGGGAGCTGTTTTTT
CDR3 protein: CASSQDKQGANTGELFF

D gene: -
J gene: TRBJ1-2
V gene: TRBV25-1
clone size: -
CDR3 DNA: TGTGCCAGCAGTGAGTACCTAGGTGGCTACACCTTC
CDR3 protein: CASSEYLGGYTF

D gene: -
J gene: TRBJ1-1
V gene: TRBV6-5
clone size: -
CDR3 DNA: TGTGCCAGCAGTTCGGACAAGAACACTGAAGCTTTCTTT
CDR3 protein: CASSSDKNTEAFF

D gene: -
J gene: TRBJ1-4
V gene: TRBV4-3
clone size: -
CDR3 DNA: TGCGCCAGCAGCCAACCTGGGGGGGCGTCGGAAAAACTGTTTTTT
CDR3 protein: CASSQPGGASEKLFF

D gene: -
J gene: TRBJ2-3
V gene: TRBV7-3
clone size: -
CDR3 DNA: TGTGCCAGCAGCCACAGACAAGAATCTAGCACAGATACGCAGTATTTT
CDR3 protein: CASSHRQESSTDTQYF

D gene: TRBD2
J gene: TRBJ2-2
V gene: TRBV7-8
clone size: -
CDR3 DNA: TGTGCCAGCAGCTACGGGGTTAGCGGGGGGGCCCCGTCCGGGGAGCTGTTTTTT
CDR3 protein: CASSYGVSGGAPSGELFF

D gene: -
J gene: TRBJ1-1
V gene: TRBV2
clone size: -
CDR3 DNA: TGTGCCTCCCTCCGGGCGGGGTCGGGAACTGAAGCTTTCTTT
CDR3 protein: CASLRAGSGTEAFF

D gene: TRBD2
J gene: TRBJ2-7
V gene: TRBV6-1
clone size: -
CDR3 DNA: TGTGCCAGCAGTGAAGGTAGCGGGGTCTACGAGCAGTACTTC
CDR3 protein: CASSEGSGVYEQYF

D gene: -
J gene: TRBJ1-5
V gene: TRBV4-3
clone size: -
CDR3 DNA: TGCGCCAGCAGCCAAGATCGGGGACAGCCCCAGCATTTT
CDR3 protein: CASSQDRGQPQHF

D gene: -
J gene: TRBJ1-2
V gene: TRBV5-8
clone size: -
CDR3 DNA: TGTGCCAGCAGCCCTTACATGAAAGGGGGATATGGCTACACCTTC
CDR3 protein: CASSPYMKGGYGYTF

D gene: TRBD1
J gene: TRBJ1-1
V gene: TRBV5-6
clone size: -
CDR3 DNA: TGTGCCAGCAGCTGGGGACAGGGACCGAACACTGAAGCTTTCTTT
CDR3 protein: CASSWGQGPNTEAFF

D gene: TRBD2
J gene: TRBJ2-1
V gene: TRBV7-9
clone size: few
CDR3 DNA: TGTGCCAGCAGCCTTACTAGCGGGGGCAATGAGCAGTTCTTC
CDR3 protein: CASSLTSGGNEQFF

D gene: -
J gene: TRBJ2-7
V gene: TRBV19
clone size: once
CDR3 DNA: TGTGCCAGTAGTCCCCGGGACTTCACAACCTACGAGCAGTACTTC
CDR3 protein: CASSPRDFTTYEQYF

D gene: -
J gene: TRBJ1-1
V gene: TRBV5-1
clone size: -
CDR3 DNA: TGCGCCAGCTCGGGGGGGGGCGGAACTGAAGCTTTCTTT
CDR3 protein: CASSGGGGTEAFF

D gene: -
J gene: TRBJ2-2
V gene: TRBV27
clone size: -
CDR3 DNA: TGTGCCAGCAGAGGGACATACACCGGGGAGCTGTTTTTT
CDR3 protein: CASRGTYTGELFF

D gene: TRBD2
J gene: TRBJ2-1
V gene: TRBV7-3
clone size: -
CDR3 DNA: TGTGCCAGCAGCCCCACTAGCGGGGGGGCCATTGAGCAGTTCTTC
CDR3 protein: CASSPTSGGAIEQFF

D gene: -
J gene: TRBJ1-3
V gene: TRBV6-5
clone size: -
CDR3 DNA: TGTGCCAGCAGGCCTCGGGGATCTGGAAACACCATATATTTT
CDR3 protein: CASRPRGSGNTIYF

D gene: TRBD2
J gene: TRBJ2-5
V gene: TRBV10-2
clone size: -
CDR3 DNA: TGCGCCAGCAGAAGGATCGGGGGGGCGGAAGAGACCCAGTACTTC
CDR3 protein: CASRRIGGAEETQYF

D gene: TRBD1
J gene: TRBJ2-7
V gene: TRBV7-8
clone size: -
CDR3 DNA: TGTGCCAGCAGCTCGGGGACAGGCTACGAGCAGTACTTC
CDR3 protein: CASSSGTGYEQYF

D gene: -
J gene: TRBJ1-2
V gene: TRBV25-1
clone size: -
CDR3 DNA: TGTGCCAGCAGTGAAGAGACAAAAGGATCCTATGGCTACACCTTC
CDR3 protein: CASSEETKGSYGYTF

D gene: -
J gene: TRBJ2-2
V gene: TRBV7-2
clone size: -
CDR3 DNA: TGTGCCAGCACCCGACAAACCTCGAACACCGGGGAGCTGTTTTTT
CDR3 protein: CASTRQTSNTGELFF

D gene: TRBD1
J gene: TRBJ1-6
V gene: TRBV27
clone size: -
CDR3 DNA: TGTGCCAGGCGCAGAACAGGGGGTAATTCACCCCTCCACTTT
CDR3 protein: CARRRTGGNSPLHF

D gene: -
J gene: TRBJ2-1
V gene: TRBV13
clone size: once
CDR3 DNA: TGTGCCAGCAGCACCCAGGGGGGCAATGAGCAGTTCTTC
CDR3 protein: CASSTQGGNEQFF

D gene: -
J gene: TRBJ1-5
V gene: TRBV6-6
clone size: -
CDR3 DNA: TGTGCCAGCAGTCCGCCCGACTTACAAGGCAATCAGCCCCAGCATTTT
CDR3 protein: CASSPPDLQGNQPQHF

D gene: TRBD1
J gene: TRBJ1-5
V gene: TRBV6-5
clone size: -
CDR3 DNA: TGTGCCAGCAGACCTACCGGGACAGGCAATCAGCCCCAGCATTTT
CDR3 protein: CASRPTGTGNQPQHF

D gene: -
J gene: TRBJ2-2
V gene: TRBV4-2
clone size: -
CDR3 DNA: TGTGCCAGCAGCCAAGAGAGGTTACTAGGGCCGACCGGGGAGCTGTTTTTT
CDR3 protein: CASSQERLLGPTGELFF

D gene: -
J gene: TRBJ2-7
V gene: TRBV7-2
clone size: -
CDR3 DNA: TGTGCCAGCAGCTTAAACAGCTACGAGCAGTACTTC
CDR3 protein: CASSLNSYEQYF

D gene: TRBD2
J gene: TRBJ2-5
V gene: TRBV7-9
clone size: -
CDR3 DNA: TGTGCCAGCAGCTTACTAGCGGGGGGGAATGGAGAGACCCAGTACTTC
CDR3 protein: CASSLLAGGNGETQYF

D gene: -
J gene: TRBJ2-1
V gene: TRBV10-2
clone size: -
CDR3 DNA: TGCGCCAGCAGTGAGCGGAGGCAGGGGCGGTCCTACAATGAGCAGTTCTTC
CDR3 protein: CASSERRQGRSYNEQFF

D gene: TRBD2
J gene: TRBJ2-5
V gene: TRBV5-1
clone size: -
CDR3 DNA: TGCGCCAGCAGCCCGGGGGGGATGGAGACCCAGTACTTC
CDR3 protein: CASSPGGMETQYF

D gene: TRBD1
J gene: TRBJ2-5
V gene: TRBV23-1
clone size: -
CDR3 DNA: TGCGCCAGCAGTCAATGGACAGGGTACCACTTCCCCGAGACCCAGTACTTC
CDR3 protein: CASSQWTGYHFPETQYF

D gene: TRBD1
J gene: TRBJ2-7
V gene: TRBV6-1
clone size: -
CDR3 DNA: TGTGCCGAGGGACAGAACTACGAGCAGTACTTC
CDR3 protein: CAEGQNYEQYF

D gene: TRBD1
J gene: TRBJ1-1
V gene: TRBV9
clone size: -
CDR3 DNA: TGTGCCAGCAGCCCATACAGGGGGCAAGCTGAAGCTTTCTTT
CDR3 protein: CASSPYRGQAEAFF

D gene: -
J gene: TRBJ1-1
V gene: TRBV29-1
clone size: -
CDR3 DNA: TGCAGCGCTACTTCACCCACTGAAGCTTTCTTT
CDR3 protein: CSATSPTEAFF

D gene: -
J gene: TRBJ2-7
V gene: TRBV7-2
clone size: -
CDR3 DNA: TGTGCCAGCAGCTATGACAGTGCCACCTACGAGCAGTACTTC
CDR3 protein: CASSYDSATYEQYF

D gene: -
J gene: TRBJ2-7
V gene: TRBV10-2
clone size: -
CDR3 DNA: TGCGCCAGCAGTTTACAGGACTCCTACGAGCAGTACTTC
CDR3 protein: CASSLQDSYEQYF

D gene: -
J gene: TRBJ1-2
V gene: TRBV7-3
clone size: -
CDR3 DNA: TGTGCCAGCAGCTTAAGACCCAGGGGTGGCTACACCTTC
CDR3 protein: CASSLRPRGGYTF

D gene: TRBD1
J gene: TRBJ2-3
V gene: TRBV6-5
clone size: -
CDR3 DNA: TGTGCCAGCAGTCCGGGACAGGGTGAAACAGATACGCAGTATTTT
CDR3 protein: CASSPGQGETDTQYF

D gene: TRBD1
J gene: TRBJ1-1
V gene: TRBV5-6
clone size: -
CDR3 DNA: TGTGCCAGCAGCGTCCAAACAGGGGTTACTGAAGCTTTCTTT
CDR3 protein: CASSVQTGVTEAFF

D gene: TRBD2
J gene: TRBJ2-1
V gene: TRBV7-8
clone size: -
CDR3 DNA: TGTGCCAGCAGCTCGGATGAGGCACTAGCGGGGGCCCTTTTGGATGAGCAGTTCTTC
CDR3 protein: CASSSDEALAGALLDEQFF

D gene: -
J gene: TRBJ2-1
V gene: TRBV7-2
clone size: -
CDR3 DNA: TGTGCCAGCAGCTTGAATCTCGGGGGAAATGAGCAGTTCTTC
CDR3 protein: CASSLNLGGNEQFF

D gene: TRBD2
J gene: TRBJ2-7
V gene: TRBV4-2
clone size: -
CDR3 DNA: TGTGCCAGCAGCCAAGTCGGGAGGGGCTACGAGCAGTACTTC
CDR3 protein: CASSQVGRGYEQYF

D gene: -
J gene: TRBJ2-1
V gene: TRBV4-3
clone size: once
CDR3 DNA: TGCGCCAGCAGCCAGGATCGGGTCGTTAGCTCCTACAATGAGCAGTTCTTC
CDR3 protein: CASSQDRVVSSYNEQFF

D gene: TRBD2
J gene: TRBJ2-1
V gene: TRBV27
clone size: few
CDR3 DNA: TGTGCCAGCAGTTCAGCGGGGGGCCCGGAGTTCTTC
CDR3 protein: CASSSAGGPEFF

D gene: TRBD2
J gene: TRBJ2-2
V gene: TRBV19
clone size: -
CDR3 DNA: TGTGCCAGTAGTACCCGGACTAGCGGGGGATACACCGGGGAGCTGTTTTTT
CDR3 protein: CASSTRTSGGYTGELFF

D gene: TRBD1
J gene: TRBJ2-2
V gene: TRBV6-1
clone size: -
CDR3 DNA: TGTGCCAGCAAACCAACAGGGGACGCCCTGGGGGAGCTGTTTTTT
CDR3 protein: CASKPTGDALGELFF

D gene: -
J gene: TRBJ2-7
V gene: TRBV7-9
clone size: -
CDR3 DNA: TGTTCCAGCAGCCCAAGTGGGGGCGGGCTGTACTTC
CDR3 protein: CSSSPSGGGLYF

D gene: -
J gene: TRBJ2-2
V gene: TRBV5-6
clone size: -
CDR3 DNA: TGTGCCAGCAGCTTGGGTCTCAGTAACACCGGGGAGCTGTTTTTT
CDR3 protein: CASSLGLSNTGELFF

D gene: TRBD2
J gene: TRBJ2-2
V gene: TRBV27
clone size: -
CDR3 DNA: TGTGCCAGCAGTCGTCGCGGGGGGCCGGACACCGGGGAGCTGTTTTTT
CDR3 protein: CASSRRGGPDTGELFF

D gene: TRBD1
J gene: TRBJ1-1
V gene: TRBV5-1
clone size: once
CDR3 DNA: TGCGCCAGCAGCTCCGGACAGGGAAGGACTGAAGCTTTCTTT
CDR3 protein: CASSSGQGRTEAFF